The rows below give T cell receptor beta chains drawn from one sample of a study of cytomegalovirus exposure and HLA in healthy donors. The assay was immunoSEQ multiplex PCR, and TCRdb's table has in-frame clones only and misses some. Among hundreds of thousands of clones, 77% were seen once, and the ten largest hold 2.7%. The sequenced sample was PBMCs. These receptors all stem from a woman aged 60-70 years in good health and CMV-seropositive. Each CDR3 is given with its conserved first and last residue. D genes are given only for firm matches. Clone size is shown for a subset of rows, as once, few, many or a class of expanded clone.

TRBD1	TRBJ2-3	TRBV30	.	CAWSAGTGSTDTQYF	TGTGCCTGGAGTGCCGGGACAGGGAGCACAGATACGCAGTATTTT
TRBD2	TRBJ2-7	TRBV2	.	CASRPLAGFEQYF	TGTGCCAGCAGACCTCTAGCGGGGTTCGAGCAGTACTTC
.	TRBJ2-7	TRBV5-1	.	CASSLAPAGDYYEQYF	TGCGCCAGCAGCTTGGCCCCCGCCGGGGATTACTACGAGCAGTACTTC
TRBD1	TRBJ1-5	TRBV6-1	.	CASSDLQGAWNQPQHF	TGTGCCAGCAGTGACCTACAGGGGGCTTGGAATCAGCCCCAGCATTTT
.	TRBJ2-7	TRBV9	.	CASATRDSYEQYF	TGTGCCAGCGCGACCAGGGACTCCTACGAGCAGTACTTC
.	TRBJ1-2	TRBV27	.	CASSFRSARASNYGYTF	TGTGCCAGCAGTTTTAGGTCAGCCAGGGCCTCTAACTATGGCTACACCTTC
.	TRBJ2-7	TRBV6-1	.	CASSEGHNYEQYF	TGTGCCAGCAGTGAGGGGCACAACTACGAGCAGTACTTC
.	TRBJ1-2	TRBV28	.	CASSWTSYGYTF	TGTGCCAGCAGTTGGACATCCTATGGCTACACCTTC
.	TRBJ1-3	TRBV15	.	CATSRGPAGNSGNTIYF	TGTGCCACCAGCAGAGGCCCAGCGGGAAACTCTGGAAACACCATATATTTT
TRBD2	TRBJ2-1	TRBV5-6	once	CASSLILGTSGANEQFF	TGTGCCAGCAGCCTCATCTTAGGGACTAGCGGGGCCAATGAGCAGTTCTTC
.	TRBJ2-7	TRBV4-3	.	CASSQEMGRTTYEQYF	TGCGCCAGCAGCCAAGAGATGGGGCGGACCACCTACGAGCAGTACTTC
TRBD2	TRBJ2-1	TRBV7-3	once	CASSLGEGTSGINEQFF	TGTGCCAGCAGCTTGGGGGAGGGGACTAGCGGGATCAATGAGCAGTTCTTC
TRBD1	TRBJ1-6	TRBV5-8	.	CASNSDRSSYNSPLHF	TGTGCCAGCAACTCGGACAGGAGCTCCTATAATTCACCCCTCCACTTT
TRBD1	TRBJ1-5	TRBV6-1	.	CASSENPLKGADGQPQHF	TGTGCCAGCAGTGAGAACCCCCTCAAGGGGGCGGATGGACAGCCCCAGCATTTT
TRBD1	TRBJ1-4	TRBV4-1	.	CASSQEAGGEKLFF	TGCGCCAGCAGCCAAGAGGCAGGGGGTGAAAAACTGTTTTTT
.	TRBJ2-7	TRBV11-2	few	CASSPGRVRDEQYF	TGTGCCAGCAGCCCCGGTAGGGTCAGGGACGAGCAGTACTTC
TRBD1	TRBJ2-2	TRBV19	.	CASSFVQGGVRELFF	TGTGCCAGTAGTTTCGTACAGGGGGGCGTCCGGGAGCTGTTTTTT
.	TRBJ2-3	TRBV21-1	.	CASRLAGDTQYF	TGTGCCAGCAGGTTGGCGGGAGATACGCAGTATTTT
.	TRBJ2-3	TRBV19	.	CASSIPSRGPDTQYF	TGTGCCAGTAGTATACCCTCTCGGGGTCCAGATACGCAGTATTTT
.	TRBJ2-3	TRBV30	few	CAWSQGRSDTQYF	TGTGCCTGGAGTCAGGGAAGGTCAGATACGCAGTATTTT
TRBD1	TRBJ2-7	TRBV5-1	once	CASSPGTGPYEQYF	TGCGCCAGCAGCCCCGGGACAGGGCCCTACGAGCAGTACTTC
TRBD1	TRBJ1-1	TRBV9	.	CASSALTGDTEAFF	TGTGCCAGCAGCGCCCTGACAGGGGACACTGAAGCTTTCTTT